These 8 T cell receptor beta chains originate from one sample sequenced in a study of shared clonotypes between healthy human individuals. This table comes from immunoSEQ multiplex PCR, and its TCRdb copy is limited to in-frame clones, with some not included. Of over 2 million clones listed, about 95% were seen once; the top ten hold around 1.1%. Naive CD8 cells lacked CD45RO and underwent positive selection for CCR7, leaving out terminally differentiated effector memory CD45RA+ cells. The sample taken for sequencing was naive CD8+ T cells sorted from blood. Source of these receptors: a man aged 18 to 29 in good health.

V usage is TRBV13 and J usage is TRBJ2-1, with 9 bases lining up with TRBD1. The CDR3 totals 16 residues. V lost 4 bases, J lost 8 bases, and 12 bases stayed unmatched. Per germline, CDR1 PRHDT and CDR2 FYEKMQ (reference sequence). The chain's CDR3 is CASSSRGQGLLDEQFF. The DNA for the CDR3 is TGTGCCAGCAGCTCCCGGGGACAGGGCCTTCTCGATGAGCAGTTCTTC. The full variable domain, in which reference TRBV13 and TRBJ2-1 provide the parts outside the CDR3, is AAGVIQSPRHLIKEKRETATLKCYPIPRHDTVYWYQQGPGQDPQFLISFYEKMQSDKGSIPDRFSAQQFSDYHSELNMSSLELGDSALYFCASSSRGQGLLDEQFFGPGTRLTVL.

The chain recombines TRBV7-6 with TRBJ2-7, with a weak D call TRBD1 (6 bases). The CDR3 is 15 amino acids. Deletions cut 5 bases from V and 3 bases from J, with 17 bases between. Germline values: CDR1 SGHVS, CDR2 FNYEAQ. CDR3 protein: CASSKDTGSGYEQYF. DNA of the CDR3: TGTGCCAGCAGCAAAGATACAGGGTCTGGCTACGAGCAGTACTTC.

This clone was seen once. Other DNA sequences from this sample encode an identical CDR3 as well. The chain uses TRBV30 and TRBJ2-7, with 13 bases identical to TRBD2. Germline CDR1 is GTSNPN and CDR2 is SVGIG (reference sequence). V trimming: 0 bases; J trimming: 4 bases; junction bases outside the gene matches: 3. The CDR3 runs 15 residues. The CDR3 DNA follows: TGTGCCTGGAGTGTACTAGCGGGAGGGTCGTACGAGCAGTACTTC. Amino acids: CAWSVLAGGSYEQYF.

The chain carries TRBV4-1 and TRBJ1-4; D perhaps matches TRBD1 (5 bases). With 6 bases removed from V and 5 bases from J, the gap between germline ends came to 13 bases. CDR3 size: 14 residues. Germline CDR1 MGHRA, CDR2 YSYEKL. CDR3 sequence reads: CASSREGKNEKLFF. In nucleotides, the CDR3 is TGCGCCAGCAGTCGAGAGGGGAAAAATGAAAAACTGTTTTTT.

Turning to this clone: Different DNA sequences within this sample yield the same CDR3. V gene TRBV11-2 combines with J gene TRBJ2-7, with D tentatively TRBD2 (6 bases). CDR1 is SGHAT, CDR2 FQNNGV, per germline. Trimming shortened V by 1 base and J by 3 bases, and 10 bases separated the two germline ends. The CDR3 is 14 residues long. CDR3 region: CASSLGGGIYEQYF. CDR3 coding DNA: TGTGCCAGCAGCTTAGGTGGGGGGATCTACGAGCAGTACTTC.

V gene TRBV6-5 combines with J gene TRBJ2-3; possibly TRBD1 for D (5 bases). The germline V gene has CDR1 MNHEY and CDR2 SVGAGI. V was pared by 0 bases and J by 4 bases, with 14 bases between. The CDR3 contains 16 residues. The DNA of the CDR3 is TGTGCCAGCAGTTACTCGTACAGGATAATTGCAGATACGCAGTATTTT. Its translation: CASSYSYRIIADTQYF.

This clone has only one observation. The J gene is TRBJ2-3, the V gene TRBV15, with D unresolved. Trimming left V 1 base short and J 2 bases short, with 4 bases between. CDR3 length equals 13 residues. Germline V gene sequence: CDR1 LNHNV, CDR2 YYDKDF (reference sequence). CDR3 DNA: TGTGCCACCAGCAGAGTTATCACAGATACGCAGTATTTT. Translated: CATSRVITDTQYF.

V and J are TRBV18 and TRBJ2-3; D unclear. CDR3 length: 16 amino acids. Germline CDR1 is KGHSH and CDR2 is LQKENI. V lost 3 bases, J lost 1 base, and 14 bases lay in between. CDR3 DNA sequence: TGTGCCAGCTCACCTATGCCAGAAACACGCACAGATACGCAGTATTTT. It specifies CASSPMPETRTDTQYF.